The 27 T cell receptor beta chains reported below all come from one sample, sequenced in a study of blood T cell repertoires in COVID-19. Method: immunoSEQ multiplex PCR; TCRdb's copy keeps in-frame clones and lacks some. The sample has 200,000 to 250,000 clones; over 75% are singletons. What was sequenced was peripheral blood. These receptors came from a man younger than 40 who had recovered from COVID-19.

In this sample, this clone turned up once. The gene calls are TRBV5-5 and TRBJ2-2; D is unclear. Germline CDR1 reads SGHKS; CDR2 reads YYEKEE (reference sequence). This CDR3 comprises 12 residues. Trimming took off 1 base at V and 6 bases at J, with 4 bases between the two ends. CDR3 in amino acids: CASSLFAGELFF. CDR3 nucleotide sequence: TGTGCCAGCAGCTTGTTCGCCGGGGAGCTGTTTTTT.

The chain combines TRBV2 with TRBJ1-4, with D possibly matching TRBD1 (6 bases). Germline V gene lookup returns CDR1 SNHLY and CDR2 FYNNEI. Trimming left V 5 bases short and J 8 bases short, with 15 bases between. This CDR3 is built from 14 residues. The CDR3 nucleotides read TGTGCCAGCAGTCAGGACAGAGTAGAGGAAAAACTGTTTTTT. Its protein product is CASSQDRVEEKLFF.

This clone was counted ten times or more. The chain carries TRBV5-1 and TRBJ2-3; D remains ambiguous. This CDR3 contains 16 residues. CDR1 and CDR2 from the germline V gene are SGHRS and YFSETQ. The germline V and J ends were trimmed by 4 bases and 2 bases, with 17 bases remaining between them. CDR3 sequence reads: CASSLRIISPTDTQYF. CDR3 bases: TGCGCCAGCAGCCTGAGGATTATTTCCCCCACAGATACGCAGTATTTT.

The chain joins TRBV2 to TRBJ1-3; no definite D call. In germline, CDR1 is SNHLY, CDR2 FYNNEI. The ends were cut back, 5 bases at V and 8 bases at J, with 16 bases in the middle. The CDR3 runs 14 residues. DNA of the CDR3: TGTGCCAGCAGTACCTGGGGAGGGCTGGACACCATATATTTT. Its translation is CASSTWGGLDTIYF.

This chain joins TRBV6-1 and TRBJ1-1; D unclear. Germline V gives CDR1 MNHNS, CDR2 SASEGT. Between the trimmed V and J ends, which lost 2 bases and 0 bases, there was a span of 10 bases. This CDR3 region has 15 residues. CDR3 nucleotides: TGTGCCAGCAGTGAAAATCGGGTTATGAACACTGAAGCTTTCTTT. It encodes CASSENRVMNTEAFF.

The genes are TRBV5-1 and TRBJ2-7; D may be TRBD2 (7 bases). Trimming shortened V by 0 bases and J by 3 bases, and 13 bases separated the two germline ends. CDR3 size: 15 residues. Per germline, CDR1 SGHRS and CDR2 YFSETQ. The CDR3 DNA sequence: TGCGCCAGCAGCTTGGACGGCGGGGGCTACTACGAGCAGTACTTC. Protein: CASSLDGGGYYEQYF.

This chain connects TRBV28 to TRBJ1-5, with D perhaps TRBD1 (6 bases). Trimming shortened V by 2 bases and J by 4 bases, and 12 bases separated the two germline ends. The CDR3 sequence is 15 residues long. Germline CDR1 and CDR2: MDHEN and SYDVKM. CDR3 sequence: CASSLPRGDNQPQHF. The CDR3 DNA is TGTGCCAGCAGTTTACCCAGGGGTGATAATCAGCCCCAGCATTTT.

The CDR3 region is CASSGGQALTEAFF. The CDR3 DNA is TGTGCCAGCAGCGGGGGACAGGCCTTGACTGAAGCTTTCTTT. The chain employs TRBV9 and TRBJ1-1; 8 bases align to TRBD1. With 3 bases clipped from V and 5 bases from J, the junction kept 6 bases outside the gene matches. This CDR3 has 14 amino acids. CDR1 SGDLS and CDR2 YYNGEE come from the germline V gene. Full variable domain (outside the CDR3, taken from reference TRBV9 and TRBJ1-1): DSGVTQTPKHLITATGQRVTLRCSPRSGDLSVYWYQQSLDQGLQFLIQYYNGEERAKGNILERFSAQQFPDLHSELNLSSLELGDSALYFCASSGGQALTEAFFGQGTRLTVV.

The count of this clone is one. This chain links TRBV27 with TRBJ1-6; 7 nucleotides align to TRBD1. The CDR3 is made up of 15 amino acids. Looked up from germline, CDR1 is MNHEY and CDR2 is SMNVEV (reference sequence). The V segment lost 3 bases and the J segment 5 bases; nucleotides outside the gene matches: 4. CDR3 sequence: CASSFTGENNSPLHF. The CDR3 region has the DNA TGTGCCAGCAGTTTTACAGGGGAAAATAATTCACCCCTCCACTTT.

This clone came up many times. The CDR3 DNA follows: TGCGCCAGCAGCCAAGATCAAGCGGGGCCCCAATGGGAGACCCAGTACTTC. Residues: CASSQDQAGPQWETQYF. This chain joins TRBV4-1 and TRBJ2-5; 7 nucleotides line up with TRBD2. Germline CDR1 is MGHRA and CDR2 is YSYEKL. The CDR3 consists of 17 residues. J was trimmed by 5 bases and V by 0 bases; bases with no gene match: 12.

The chain employs TRBV10-3 and TRBJ2-5; 7 positions agree with TRBD1. CDR3 size: 15 residues. The ends lost 0 bases at V and 4 bases at J; junction bases unmatched: 5. CDR1 is ENHRY, CDR2 SYGVKD, per germline. CDR3 nucleotides: TGTGCCATCAGTGAGTCGAACAGGGGATCAGAGACCCAGTACTTC. Translated: CAISESNRGSETQYF.

V is TRBV2 and J is TRBJ1-1; D is undetermined. The V end lost 4 bases, the J end lost 11 bases, and 14 bases lay between the germline ends. This CDR3 is 12 amino acids long. From germline, CDR1 is SNHLY and CDR2 FYNNEI. The CDR3 region is CASSGSGGIAFF. CDR3 in DNA: TGTGCCAGCAGTGGTAGCGGAGGGATCGCTTTCTTT.

This clone was counted only a few times. This chain joins TRBV7-9 and TRBJ2-5; D is unclear. V was pared by 4 bases and J by 4 bases, with 22 bases between. The germline V gene encodes CDR1 SEHNR and CDR2 FQNEAQ (reference sequence). This CDR3 contains 17 residues. The CDR3 sequence: CASSSPFGRSSPETQYF. The CDR3 nucleotides are TGTGCCAGCAGCTCCCCGTTCGGCAGGTCCTCCCCAGAGACCCAGTACTTC.

This sequence joins TRBV5-1 and TRBJ1-4, with 9 bases fitting TRBD1. Germline values: CDR1 SGHRS, CDR2 YFSETQ. CDR3 length equals 14 residues. The junction had 7 bases not matched to a gene; V was cut back by 5 bases and J by 8 bases. The CDR3 coding sequence is TGCGCCAGCAGGAAGGGACAGGGAGACGAAAAACTGTTTTTT. It specifies CASRKGQGDEKLFF.

In this sample, this clone turned up once. This CDR3 reads CASSLRPGGLETQYF. In DNA, the CDR3 is TGTGCCAGCAGCTTACGACCAGGAGGCCTTGAGACCCAGTACTTC. The chain joins TRBV7-2 to TRBJ2-5; TRBD2 is a possible D gene (5 bases). The CDR3 contains 15 residues. Trimming pared 2 bases from V and 5 bases from J, leaving 15 bases between. The germline V gene encodes CDR1 SGHTA and CDR2 FQGNSA.

The rearrangement uses TRBV27 and TRBJ2-7; D is perhaps TRBD1 (7 bases). Germline CDR1 reads MNHEY; CDR2 reads SMNVEV (reference sequence). The CDR3 is 14 amino acids. Deletions cut 5 bases from V and 4 bases from J, with 15 bases between. Written as DNA, the CDR3 is TGTGCCAGCAGTGCCTCACCAGGGGGGTACGAGCAGTACTTC. Translated: CASSASPGGYEQYF.

The gene calls are TRBV7-3 and TRBJ2-1; D may be TRBD1 (5 bases). V was clipped by 0 bases and J by 7 bases, with 16 bases between them. CDR1 is SGHTA and CDR2 is FQGTGA in the germline V gene. The CDR3 has 16 amino acids. The CDR3 spells CASSLTLPIQVNEQFF. The CDR3 DNA follows: TGTGCCAGCAGCTTAACTCTTCCGATACAGGTGAATGAGCAGTTCTTC.

This chain joins TRBV3-1 (or the pseudogene TRBV3-2) and TRBJ1-1, with D hard to call. V lost 1 base and J lost 9, with 12 bases in between. Germline CDR1 is LGHDT and CDR2 is YNNKEL (reference sequence). The length of the CDR3 is 13 residues. The CDR3, as DNA: TGTGCCAGCAGCCAAGGTCTTACGGGGAAAGCTTTCTTT. It is translated as CASSQGLTGKAFF.

The chain joins TRBV2 to TRBJ1-6; 10 positions agree with TRBD1. CDR3 length equals 15 residues. Germline V gene sequence: CDR1 SNHLY, CDR2 FYNNEI. V was clipped by 5 bases and J by 4 bases; unmatched bases: 2. CDR3 nucleotide sequence: TGTGCCAGCAGTAGGGGACAGGGGTATAATTCACCCCTCCACTTT. It translates to CASSRGQGYNSPLHF.

This clone was detected only a few times. The rearrangement links TRBV5-1 to TRBJ2-1, with D possibly TRBD1 on 5 matching bases. V lost 2 bases, J lost 5 bases, and 14 bases lay in between. From germline, CDR1 is SGHRS and CDR2 YFSETQ. The CDR3 consists of 15 residues. The CDR3 loop is CASSFTGSSNNEQFF. CDR3 sequence (DNA): TGCGCCAGCAGCTTTACAGGTTCTTCGAACAATGAGCAGTTCTTC.

This clone was picked up a small number of times. The genes are TRBV9 and TRBJ2-2, with a weak D call TRBD2 (5 bases). CDR3 length: 14 amino acids. Germline CDR1 is SGDLS and CDR2 is YYNGEE. Trimming removed 0 bases from V and 5 bases from J, with 8 bases in between. The CDR3 DNA reads as TGTGCCAGCAGCGTAGAGAGGGAAACCGGGGAGCTGTTTTTT. It encodes CASSVERETGELFF. Combining the CDR3 with reference TRBV9 and TRBJ2-2 gives the whole variable domain DSGVTQTPKHLITATGQRVTLRCSPRSGDLSVYWYQQSLDQGLQFLIQYYNGEERAKGNILERFSAQQFPDLHSELNLSSLELGDSALYFCASSVERETGELFFGEGSRLTVL.

The chain recombines TRBV11-2 with TRBJ2-5; 7 nucleotides match TRBD2. CDR1 and CDR2 from the germline V gene are SGHAT and FQNNGV. CDR3 length equals 15 residues. Unmatched junction bases numbered 7, after V lost 4 bases and J lost 2 bases. CDR3 sequence (DNA): TGTGCCAGCAGCTCCTGGGGAGGGGTACAAGAGACCCAGTACTTC. Translated, it gives CASSSWGGVQETQYF.

The genes are TRBV21-1 and TRBJ2-7; the table's D gene call, TRBD2, was not cross checked with the DNA. TRBV21-1 is a pseudogene segment. The length of the CDR3 is 15 residues. This CDR3 reads CASSTRGNRSYEQYV. The CDR3 bases are TGTGCCAGCAGCACCCGAGGGAACAGATCCTACGAGCAGTACGTC.

The chain employs TRBV7-9 and TRBJ2-5, with TRBD2 identical over 9 bases. Germline assignment: CDR1 SEHNR and CDR2 FQNEAQ (reference sequence). Trimming removed 2 bases from V and 2 bases from J; junction bases left unmatched: 0. The CDR3 totals 14 residues. This CDR3 is CASSLLAGQETQYF. For the CDR3, the DNA is TGTGCCAGCAGCTTACTAGCGGGGCAAGAGACCCAGTACTTC. Full variable domain (remainder filled in from reference TRBV7-9 and TRBJ2-5): DTGVSQNPRHKITKRGQNVTFRCDPISEHNRLYWYRQTLGQGPEFLTYFQNEAQLEKSRLLSDRFSAERPKGSFSTLEIQRTEQGDSAMYLCASSLLAGQETQYFGPGTRLLVL.

This clone was picked up many times. V is TRBV5-1 and J is TRBJ2-5, with a possible D match to TRBD1 (6 bases). The CDR3 length is 14 residues. The germline gives CDR1 SGHRS, CDR2 YFSETQ. V was pared by 1 base and J by 1 base, with 8 bases between. CDR3 loop: CASSLTGSQETQYF. The CDR3 DNA is TGCGCCAGCAGCTTGACAGGGAGCCAAGAGACCCAGTACTTC.

V gene TRBV10-1 combines with J gene TRBJ2-1; 10 bases match TRBD2. From germline, CDR1 is WNHNN and CDR2 SYGVQD (reference sequence). CDR3 length: 16 amino acids. J was trimmed by 4 bases and V by 3 bases; bases with no gene match: 6. The CDR3 sequence is CASSDGASGGYNEQFF. The CDR3, as DNA: TGCGCCAGCAGTGACGGGGCTAGCGGGGGTTACAATGAGCAGTTCTTC.

This clone has just one count. The V gene is TRBV19, the J gene TRBJ2-1; D may be TRBD2 (6 bases). The CDR3 loop spans 14 amino acids. Per germline, CDR1 LNHDA and CDR2 SQIVND (reference sequence). Trimming removed 6 bases at V and 10 bases at J, with 19 bases between. The CDR3 is CASSQRAEGREQFF. The CDR3 DNA sequence: TGTGCCAGTAGCCAGCGGGCCGAAGGACGAGAGCAGTTCTTC.